This T cell receptor (beta chain) was identified during a study of blood T cells in healthy people across ages. Study observations and caveats: Observed TCR beta diversity per million T cells went down as age went up. This fall followed a roughly linear course with age.

For the second PCR, which ran for about 6 to 11 cycles, a sample-barcoded 5' primer and a J-beta primer mix were used. TCRdb reanalysed the 5' RACE reads using MiXCR and keeps one entry per CDR3 protein. The table includes 1.4 million or so distinct CDR3 sequences, approximately 43% detected once. Germline V CDR1 and CDR2: ENHRY, SYGVKD. V was clipped by 2 bases and J by 3 bases; unmatched bases: 10. This CDR3 contains 18 residues. This clonotype was counted between two and nine times. What it recognizes is unknown. This clonotype was obtained from a woman aged 18-29 years in good health. The source material was blood. This chain links TRBV10-3 with TRBJ2-3; 11 bases are a match to TRBD2. The CDR3 sequence: CAISEGTSGSRGTDTQYF. The CDR3 bases are TGTGCCATCAGTGAGGGAACTAGCGGGAGTCGGGGAACAGATACGCAGTATTTT.